Listed here are 5 T cell receptor beta chains from one sample, sequenced in a study of cytomegalovirus exposure and HLA in healthy donors. Vbeta (60) and Jbeta (13) primers were used in the PCR. Here immunoSEQ multiplex PCR was the method, and the copy in TCRdb shows in-frame clones only, minus some. The sample lists about 140,000 clones, about 78% occurring once. The sequenced material came from PBMCs. These receptors all stem from a man in his forties or fifties in good health and CMV-seropositive.

The chain uses TRBV15 and TRBJ1-3, with D possibly TRBD1 on 6 matching bases. CDR3 length equals 17 residues. The V end lost 0 bases, the J end lost 0 bases, and 12 bases lay between the germline ends. Germline V lookup: CDR1 LNHNV, CDR2 YYDKDF (reference sequence). CDR3 sequence: CATSRDPRDNSGNTIYF. The CDR3 nucleotides are TGTGCCACCAGCAGAGATCCCCGGGACAACTCTGGAAACACCATATATTTT. The full variable domain, completed using reference TRBV15 and TRBJ1-3, is DAMVIQNPRYQVTQFGKPVTLSCSQTLNHNVMYWYQQKSSQAPKLLFHYYDKDFNNEADTPDNFQSRRPNTSFCFLDIRSPGLGDTAMYLCATSRDPRDNSGNTIYFGEGSWLTVV.

V is TRBV10-3 and J is TRBJ2-7; 8 bases are shared with TRBD2. The CDR3 has 14 amino acids. The trim removed 8 bases at V and 2 bases at J, leaving 8 bases unmatched. Germline V lookup: CDR1 ENHRY, CDR2 SYGVKD. The DNA for the CDR3 is TGTGCCATCCGGGGGGGCCTCGGCCCCTACGAGCAGTACTTC. The encoded protein is CAIRGGLGPYEQYF.

Remarks on this clone: Other DNA sequences in the sample encode the same CDR3. This rearrangement joins TRBV5-1 to TRBJ1-3, with D tentatively TRBD1 (5 bases). Germline V gene lookup returns CDR1 SGHRS and CDR2 YFSETQ. The CDR3 spans 15 residues. V was trimmed by 5 bases and J by 2 bases, leaving 14 bases between them. CDR3 region: CASSLSGPAGNTIYF. The CDR3 DNA is TGCGCCAGCAGTTTGTCAGGGCCCGCTGGAAACACCATATATTTT.

V and J are TRBV6-6 and TRBJ1-1; 7 bases are a match to TRBD1. J gave up 4 bases and V 6 bases, and 8 bases lay outside the gene matches. The CDR3 has 14 residues. Germline loops: CDR1 MNHNY, CDR2 SVGAGI (reference sequence). For the CDR3, the DNA is TGTGCCAGCAGCTCGACAGGGAAGGGCACTGAAGCTTTCTTT. Translating gives CASSSTGKGTEAFF.

The chain links TRBV11-3 to TRBJ2-2; 9 bases agree with TRBD2. Unmatched junction bases numbered 14, after V lost 2 bases and J lost 4 bases. CDR3 length: 19 amino acids. Germline V CDR1 and CDR2: SGHNT, YENEEA. For the CDR3, the DNA is TGTGCCAGCAGCTTATCGCCAATCCGCGGGGGGGCGGGCACCGGGGAGCTGTTTTTT. Protein sequence: CASSLSPIRGGAGTGELFF.